This TCR beta chain was sequenced for a study of OX40 agonist ivuxolimab in advanced cancers. The wider study: Participants averaged approximately 60 years of age (range roughly 23 to 90) and were around 85% male.

The data were produced by immunoSEQ multiplex PCR, yet TCRdb's version contains in-frame clones alone and is incomplete. The table lists 35,000 to 40,000 clones, roughly 80% of them singletons. In germline, CDR1 is SGHRS, CDR2 YFSETQ. This CDR3 contains 14 residues. Trimming cost V 2 bases and J 1 base; bases outside gene matches: 1. This sequence was found in an adult with an advanced solid tumor such as melanoma, head and neck, liver or kidney cancer. The starting material was CD4+ or CD8+ T cells sorted from blood, obtained in a trial of the OX40 agonist ivuxolimab. The chain is built from TRBV5-1 and TRBJ2-7; 9 bases fit TRBD1. This chain's CDR3 is CASSFGTGSYEQYF. The DNA for the CDR3 is TGCGCCAGCAGCTTCGGGACAGGGTCCTACGAGCAGTACTTC.